The 31 T cell receptor beta chains reported below all come from one sample, sequenced in a study of cytomegalovirus exposure and HLA in healthy donors. A multiplex PCR was run with 60 Vbeta primers and 13 Jbeta primers. Clones were read by immunoSEQ multiplex PCR, and TCRdb kept only the in-frame ones, dropping some. Of 100,000 to 120,000 clones in the sample, 60% to 85% were seen once. The sequenced material came from PBMCs. The receptors originated from a male donor in good health and CMV-seronegative.

In regard to this clone: The junction departs from the called germline gene at one end, perhaps through a read error. Written as DNA, the CDR3 is TGTTCCAGCAGCCCCCCGGTCTCTCATACGCAGTATTTT. It encodes CSSSPPVSHTQYF. The chain joins TRBV7-9 to TRBJ2-3; D call uncertain. The CDR3 extends over 13 amino acids. CDR1 and CDR2 (germline): SEHNR, FQNEAQ (reference sequence).

This clone was detected only a few times. This chain connects TRBV5-4 to TRBJ1-4; D ambiguous. In germline, CDR1 is SGHNT, CDR2 YYREEE (reference sequence). Trimming took 1 base from V and 7 from J, leaving 11 bases between them. The CDR3 spans 14 residues. The CDR3 region has the DNA TGTGCCAGCAGCTTGAGTGAGGTTCGTGAAAAACTGTTTTTT. It is translated as CASSLSEVREKLFF.

V and J are TRBV6-5 and TRBJ1-2; 10 bases fit TRBD1. CDR3 length equals 15 residues. The ends lost 6 bases at V and 8 bases at J; junction bases unmatched: 12. Germline CDR1 and CDR2: MNHEY and SVGAGI. This CDR3 is CASRTPGQGQEGYTF. The CDR3, as DNA: TGTGCCAGCAGAACTCCGGGACAGGGGCAGGAGGGCTACACCTTC.

The chain couples TRBV18 to TRBJ2-7, with D perhaps matching TRBD2 (5 bases). Germline CDR1 reads KGHSH; CDR2 reads LQKENI. Trimming pared 5 bases from V and 3 bases from J, leaving 11 bases between. CDR3 size: 13 residues. CDR3 residues: CASSLGLLYEQYF. CDR3 in DNA: TGTGCCAGCTCATTAGGACTTCTCTACGAGCAGTACTTC. Drawing the rest from reference TRBV18 and TRBJ2-7, the complete variable domain is NAGVMQNPRHLVRRRGQEARLRCSPMKGHSHVYWYRQLPEEGLKFMVYLQKENIIDESGMPKERFSAEFPKEGPSILRIQQVVRGDSAAYFCASSLGLLYEQYFGPGTRLTVT.

The chain couples TRBV4-2 to TRBJ1-5; D might be TRBD1 (6 bases). This CDR3 is built from 16 residues. The germline V gene has CDR1 LGHNA and CDR2 YNFKEQ. Deletions cut 2 bases from V and 6 bases from J, with 17 bases between. In nucleotides, the CDR3 is TGTGCCAGCAGCCAATCGGACAGCTTTTCAGGTCAGCCCCAGCATTTT. It is translated as CASSQSDSFSGQPQHF.

The genes are TRBV13 and TRBJ2-7, with a tentative D call TRBD2 (5 bases). V shed 5 bases and J shed 7 bases, with 18 bases lying between them. Germline V lookup: CDR1 PRHDT, CDR2 FYEKMQ (reference sequence). The CDR3 is 14 residues long. CDR3 nucleotide sequence: TGTGCCAGCAGCCGACTCGGGGAACCGAAGGAGCAGTACTTC. It yields the protein CASSRLGEPKEQYF.

The chain joins TRBV13 to TRBJ1-1; no clear D gene. The germline CDR1 and CDR2 sequences are PRHDT and FYEKMQ (reference sequence). The CDR3 spans 14 residues. Between the trimmed V and J ends, which lost 1 base and 3 bases, there was a span of 9 bases. In nucleotides, the CDR3 is TGTGCCAGCAGCTTAGAGAGACAAGACACTGAAGCTTTCTTT. It encodes CASSLERQDTEAFF.

This chain connects TRBV12-5 to TRBJ1-1; TRBD1 is a possible D gene (6 bases). The CDR3 runs 12 residues. The V gene's germline CDR1 is LGHNT and CDR2 FRNRAP. The V end was cut by 3 bases, the J end by 5 bases, with 7 bases between. The DNA of the CDR3 is TGTGCTAGTGGTTTCCAGGGGACTGAAGCTTTCTTT. Its protein product is CASGFQGTEAFF.

The J gene is TRBJ2-3, the V gene TRBV19; 9 nucleotides match TRBD2. The CDR3 runs 16 residues. Per germline, CDR1 LNHDA and CDR2 SQIVND (reference sequence). Trimming at V came to 9 bases and at J to 4 bases, leaving 14 bases not matched to a gene. CDR3 loop: CASGRGAAGGPDTQYF. CDR3 DNA sequence: TGTGCCAGCGGGAGGGGAGCAGCGGGAGGACCAGATACGCAGTATTTT.

The rearrangement uses TRBV19 and TRBJ2-1; D call uncertain. V lost 6 bases, J lost 8 bases, and 8 bases lay in between. Germline V gene lookup returns CDR1 LNHDA and CDR2 SQIVND (reference sequence). The CDR3 extends over 11 amino acids. CDR3 DNA sequence: TGTGCCAGTAGATGGGCGCATGAGCAGTTCTTC. Translated, it gives CASRWAHEQFF.

The rearrangement uses TRBV2 and TRBJ1-5; D may be TRBD1 (5 bases). This CDR3 is 16 amino acids long. With 4 bases removed from V and 11 bases from J, the gap between germline ends came to 24 bases. Germline V gene lookup returns CDR1 SNHLY and CDR2 FYNNEI. CDR3 DNA: TGTGCCAGCAGTGCGGTTGCCGTCACTTCGAAGGGGACCCAGCATTTT. Residues: CASSAVAVTSKGTQHF.

The chain has TRBV28 and TRBJ2-7; TRBD2 aligns across 7 bases. Germline CDR1 is MDHEN and CDR2 is SYDVKM. V lost 2 bases, J lost 4 bases, and 8 bases stayed unmatched. The CDR3 is made up of 15 amino acids. The CDR3 bases are TGTGCCAGCAGTTTACCCCTAGGACTAGGGTACGAGCAGTACTTC. Its translation: CASSLPLGLGYEQYF.

This clone is medium-sized (0.01 to 0.1%) within its sample. The V and J genes are TRBV4-1 and TRBJ1-3, with D unresolved. Per germline, CDR1 MGHRA and CDR2 YSYEKL. The length of the CDR3 is 15 residues. Trimming took 0 bases from V and 4 from J, leaving 10 bases between them. In DNA, the CDR3 is TGCGCCAGCAGCCAAGATCCGGGGAGGGGAAACACCATATATTTT. Translated, it gives CASSQDPGRGNTIYF.

This clone showed up just a few times. The rearrangement links TRBV7-6 to TRBJ2-7, with D possibly matching TRBD2 (5 bases). Looked up from germline, CDR1 is SGHVS and CDR2 is FNYEAQ. The CDR3 has 15 residues. V was pared by 6 bases and J by 3 bases, with 18 bases between. In DNA form, the CDR3 reads TGTGCCAGCAGACGAGAGGATTCGGACTTCTACGAGCAGTACTTC. Translated, it gives CASRREDSDFYEQYF.

The chain is built from TRBV7-9 and TRBJ1-2, with no clear D. This CDR3 is 14 amino acids long. Germline values: CDR1 SEHNR, CDR2 FQNEAQ (reference sequence). With 1 base removed from V and 3 bases from J, the gap between germline ends came to 9 bases. The CDR3 protein is CASSLVPDYYGYTF. The CDR3 DNA follows: TGTGCCAGCAGCTTAGTCCCGGACTACTATGGCTACACCTTC.

As for this clone: The germline gene is not matched at one end of the junction; a read error may be the cause. V gene TRBV5-1 combines with J gene TRBJ2-5, with D maybe TRBD2 (6 bases). Germline CDR1 is SGHRS and CDR2 is YFSETQ. The CDR3 has 15 residues. CDR3 sequence reads: CAGSLGGAGQETQYF. The DNA of the CDR3 is TGCGCCGGCAGCTTGGGCGGAGCGGGCCAAGAGACCCAGTACTTC.

The chain's CDR3 is CASRYTGGGNQPQHF. The CDR3 DNA reads TGTGCCAGCAGGTATACAGGGGGCGGCAATCAGCCCCAGCATTTT. This chain links TRBV27 with TRBJ1-5, with 9 bases matching TRBD1. Germline V gene lookup returns CDR1 MNHEY and CDR2 SMNVEV (reference sequence). The CDR3 has 15 residues. Losses at the gene ends were 6 bases for V and 2 bases for J; bases not matched to a gene: 5.

The gene calls are TRBV7-9 and TRBJ2-5; 8 bases match TRBD1. CDR3 size: 14 residues. Germline-derived CDR1 and CDR2 are SEHNR and FQNEAQ (reference sequence). The trim removed 1 base at V and 3 bases at J, leaving 1 base unmatched. The CDR3 protein is CASSLDRGEETQYF. CDR3 coding DNA: TGTGCCAGCAGCTTAGACAGGGGGGAAGAGACCCAGTACTTC.

The chain has TRBV6-4 and TRBJ2-1, with 7 bases lining up with TRBD2. J was trimmed by 14 bases and V by 3 bases; bases with no gene match: 13. This CDR3 has 14 residues. CDR1 MRHNA and CDR2 SNTAGT come from the germline V gene. CDR3 bases: TGTGCCAGCAGTGAACTTGGGGTCGCGGGGGAAAAGTTCTTC. As protein: CASSELGVAGEKFF.

The V call is TRBV20-1, the J call TRBJ2-7; D unclear. Germline loops: CDR1 DFQATT, CDR2 SNEGSKA (reference sequence). The CDR3 is made up of 10 amino acids. Trimming cost V 3 bases and J 6 bases, with 6 bases left between them. The CDR3 DNA sequence: TGCAGTGCTAGGGCATCCGAGCAGTACTTC. It translates to CSARASEQYF.

V usage is TRBV6-6 and J usage is TRBJ2-2; 8 bases are shared with TRBD1. The CDR3 has 15 amino acids. The ends lost 2 bases at V and 7 bases at J; junction bases unmatched: 6. Germline values: CDR1 MNHNY, CDR2 SVGAGI (reference sequence). The DNA of the CDR3 is TGTGCCAGCAGTTACCCTGGACAGGGTAGCGGGGAGCTGTTTTTT. Its translation is CASSYPGQGSGELFF.

The chain recombines TRBV27 with TRBJ2-3; 7 nucleotides line up with TRBD2. V shed 5 bases and J 3 bases; nucleotides not matched to a gene: 11. The CDR3 spans 16 residues. CDR1 and CDR2 (germline): MNHEY, SMNVEV (reference sequence). This CDR3 is CASSPLGAGRTDTQYF. CDR3 coding DNA: TGTGCCAGCAGTCCCCTGGGAGCGGGACGGACAGATACGCAGTATTTT.

This clone showed up just a few times. V gene TRBV11-3 combines with J gene TRBJ1-1; D remains ambiguous. Germline CDR1 reads SGHNT; CDR2 reads YENEEA. Trimming cost V 3 bases and J 1 base, with 9 bases left between them. The CDR3 runs 14 residues. The CDR3 is CASSLRNGNTEAFF. The CDR3 DNA reads as TGTGCCAGCAGCTTGAGAAACGGGAACACTGAAGCTTTCTTT.

This sequence joins TRBV7-9 and TRBJ2-3; D ambiguous. The length of the CDR3 is 12 residues. V was clipped by 5 bases and J by 4 bases, with 7 bases between them. CDR1 is SEHNR, CDR2 FQNEAQ, per germline (reference sequence). The CDR3 sequence: CASSPGSDTQYF. The CDR3, as DNA: TGTGCCAGCAGCCCCGGGTCAGATACGCAGTATTTT.

The chain uses TRBV5-1 and TRBJ2-5; TRBD1 matches at 8 bases. The CDR3 is 16 amino acids. The V segment lost 4 bases and the J segment 4 bases; nucleotides outside the gene matches: 12. The germline V gene has CDR1 SGHRS and CDR2 YFSETQ. The CDR3 sequence: CASSPGTGRLRETQYF. The CDR3 DNA is TGCGCCAGCAGCCCGGGGACAGGTAGACTCCGAGAGACCCAGTACTTC.

The chain combines TRBV6-6 with TRBJ2-7, with D perhaps matching TRBD1 (5 bases). V was pared by 4 bases and J by 1 base, with 14 bases between. Germline lookup yields CDR1 MNHNY and CDR2 SVGAGI (reference sequence). The CDR3 runs to 15 residues. The CDR3 DNA is TGTGCCAGCAGTTCCCAGGGTTCGCGATCCTACGAGCAGTACTTC. It encodes CASSSQGSRSYEQYF.

The chain recombines TRBV19 with TRBJ1-2; D is unclear. CDR1 and CDR2 from the germline V gene are LNHDA and SQIVND (reference sequence). The germline V and J ends were trimmed by 4 bases and 1 base, with 10 bases remaining between them. The CDR3 length is 14 residues. In DNA, the CDR3 is TGTGCCAGTAGTAGAGCCACCCTTAACTATGGCTACACCTTC. Amino acids: CASSRATLNYGYTF. The full variable domain, with the rest looked up from reference TRBV19 and TRBJ1-2, is DGGITQSPKYLFRKEGQNVTLSCEQNLNHDAMYWYRQDPGQGLRLIYYSQIVNDFQKGDIAEGYSVSREKKESFPLTVTSAQKNPTAFYLCASSRATLNYGYTFGSGTRLTVV.

The J gene is TRBJ2-5, the V gene TRBV7-2; the match to TRBD1 covers 9 bases. The CDR3 runs to 14 residues. Trimming took 5 bases from V and 7 from J; bases not matched to a gene: 8. Looked up from germline, CDR1 is SGHTA and CDR2 is FQGNSA. The CDR3 spells CASSPGTGRLTQYF. The CDR3 nucleotides are TGTGCCAGCAGCCCCGGGACAGGGCGACTGACCCAGTACTTC.

The genes are TRBV18 and TRBJ1-3, with D tentatively TRBD1 (5 bases). V lost 3 bases, J lost 0 bases, and 12 bases lay in between. Germline lookup yields CDR1 KGHSH and CDR2 LQKENI. There are 16 residues in the CDR3. The CDR3 DNA reads as TGTGCCAGCTCACCGGTTACCGGGGGCTCTGGAAACACCATATATTTT. Translating it yields CASSPVTGGSGNTIYF.

The chain is built from TRBV6-6 and TRBJ1-4, with a possible D match to TRBD1 (6 bases). CDR1 and CDR2 (germline): MNHNY, SVGAGI (reference sequence). The V end lost 7 bases, the J end lost 8 bases, and 14 bases lay between the germline ends. The CDR3 has 13 amino acids. The CDR3 region is CASTSGHFEKLFF. Written as DNA, the CDR3 is TGTGCCAGCACCTCGGGACACTTCGAAAAACTGTTTTTT.

The chain is built from TRBV11-2 and TRBJ1-1, with D tentatively TRBD1 (5 bases). V shed 6 bases and J shed 0 bases, with 20 bases lying between them. Germline V gene lookup returns CDR1 SGHAT and CDR2 FQNNGV. The CDR3 contains 17 residues. The CDR3 spells CASRSLTGSGMNTEAFF. In DNA, the CDR3 is TGTGCCAGCAGGAGTCTAACAGGCTCAGGGATGAACACTGAAGCTTTCTTT.